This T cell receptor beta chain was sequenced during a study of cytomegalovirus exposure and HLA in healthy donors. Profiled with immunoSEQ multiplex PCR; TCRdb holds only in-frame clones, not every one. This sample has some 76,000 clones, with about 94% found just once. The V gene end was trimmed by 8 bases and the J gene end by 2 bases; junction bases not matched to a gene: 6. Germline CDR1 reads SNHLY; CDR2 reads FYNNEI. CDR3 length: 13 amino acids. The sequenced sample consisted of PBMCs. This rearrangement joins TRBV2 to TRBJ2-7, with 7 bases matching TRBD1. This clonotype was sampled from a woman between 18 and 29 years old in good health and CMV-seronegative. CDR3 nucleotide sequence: TGTGCCAGCGGAGACAGGGTCCCCTACGAGCAGTACTTC. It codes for CASGDRVPYEQYF.